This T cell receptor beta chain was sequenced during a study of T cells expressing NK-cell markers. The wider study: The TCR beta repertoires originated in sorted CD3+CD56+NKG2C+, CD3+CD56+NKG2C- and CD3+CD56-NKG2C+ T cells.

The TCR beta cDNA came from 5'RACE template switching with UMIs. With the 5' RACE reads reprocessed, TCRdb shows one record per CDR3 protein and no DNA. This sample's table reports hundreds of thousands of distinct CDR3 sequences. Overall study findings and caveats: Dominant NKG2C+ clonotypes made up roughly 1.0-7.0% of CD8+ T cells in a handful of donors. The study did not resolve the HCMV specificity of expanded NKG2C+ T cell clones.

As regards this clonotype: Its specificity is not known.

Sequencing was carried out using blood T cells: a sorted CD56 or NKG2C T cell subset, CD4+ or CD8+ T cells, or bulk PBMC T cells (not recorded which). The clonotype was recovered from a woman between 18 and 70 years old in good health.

This CDR3 is CASSSKREVDTQYF. The V and J genes are TRBV5-5 and TRBJ2-3; TCRdb's D call of TRBD2 is untestable without DNA. Germline-derived CDR1 and CDR2 are SGHKS and YYEKEE (reference sequence). The CDR3 spans 14 residues.